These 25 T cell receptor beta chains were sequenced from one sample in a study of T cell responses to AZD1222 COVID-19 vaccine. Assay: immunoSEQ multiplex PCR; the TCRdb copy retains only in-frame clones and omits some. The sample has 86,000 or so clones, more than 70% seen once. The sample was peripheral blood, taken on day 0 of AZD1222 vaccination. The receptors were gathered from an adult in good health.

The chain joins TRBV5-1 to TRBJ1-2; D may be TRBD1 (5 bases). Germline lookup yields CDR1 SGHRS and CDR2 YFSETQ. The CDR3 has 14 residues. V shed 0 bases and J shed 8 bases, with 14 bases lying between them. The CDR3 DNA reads TGCGCCAGCAGCTTGGGGGGCTCCTTCCCGGGCTACACCTTC. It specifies CASSLGGSFPGYTF.

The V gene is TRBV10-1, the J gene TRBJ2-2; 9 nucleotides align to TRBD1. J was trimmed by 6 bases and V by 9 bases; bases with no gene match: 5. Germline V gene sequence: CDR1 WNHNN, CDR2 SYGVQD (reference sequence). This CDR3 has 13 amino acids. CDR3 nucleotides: TGCGCCAGGAAACAGGGGGCCGCCGGGGAGCTGTTTTTT. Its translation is CARKQGAAGELFF.

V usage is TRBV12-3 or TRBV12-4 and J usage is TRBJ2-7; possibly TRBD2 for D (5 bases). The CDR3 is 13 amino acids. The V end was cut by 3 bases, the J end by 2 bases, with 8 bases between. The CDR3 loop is CASSFAGPYEQYF. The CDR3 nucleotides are TGTGCCAGCAGTTTTGCGGGCCCCTACGAGCAGTACTTC.

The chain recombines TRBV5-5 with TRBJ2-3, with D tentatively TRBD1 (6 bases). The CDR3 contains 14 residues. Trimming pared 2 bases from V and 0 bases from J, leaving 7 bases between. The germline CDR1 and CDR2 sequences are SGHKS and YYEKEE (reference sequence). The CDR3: CASSFQGSTDTQYF. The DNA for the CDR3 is TGTGCCAGCAGCTTCCAGGGGAGCACAGATACGCAGTATTTT.

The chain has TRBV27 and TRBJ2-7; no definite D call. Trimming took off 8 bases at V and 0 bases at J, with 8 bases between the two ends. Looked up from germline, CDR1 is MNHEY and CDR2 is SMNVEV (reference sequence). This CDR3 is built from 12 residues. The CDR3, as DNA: TGTGCCAGCGGCCGGAGCTCCTACGAGCAGTACTTC. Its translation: CASGRSSYEQYF.

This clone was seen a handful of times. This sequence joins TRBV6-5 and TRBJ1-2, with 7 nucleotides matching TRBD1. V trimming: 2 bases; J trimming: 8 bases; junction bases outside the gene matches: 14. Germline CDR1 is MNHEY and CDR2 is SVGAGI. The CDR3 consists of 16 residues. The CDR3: CASSYSQGGRRGGYTF. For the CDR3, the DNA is TGTGCCAGCAGTTACAGCCAGGGGGGCCGACGTGGCGGCTACACCTTC.

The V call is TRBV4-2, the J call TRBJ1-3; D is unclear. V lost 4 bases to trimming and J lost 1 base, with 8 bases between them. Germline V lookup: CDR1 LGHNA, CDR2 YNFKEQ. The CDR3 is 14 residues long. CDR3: CASSPGGSGNTIYF. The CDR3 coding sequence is TGTGCCAGCAGCCCAGGAGGTTCTGGAAACACCATATATTTT.

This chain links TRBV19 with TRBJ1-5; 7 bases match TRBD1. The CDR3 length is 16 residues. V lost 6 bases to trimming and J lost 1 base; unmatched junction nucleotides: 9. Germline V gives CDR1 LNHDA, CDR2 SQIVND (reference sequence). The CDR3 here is CASRPSGQRSNQPQHF. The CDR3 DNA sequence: TGTGCCAGTAGACCTTCGGGACAGAGGAGCAATCAGCCCCAGCATTTT.

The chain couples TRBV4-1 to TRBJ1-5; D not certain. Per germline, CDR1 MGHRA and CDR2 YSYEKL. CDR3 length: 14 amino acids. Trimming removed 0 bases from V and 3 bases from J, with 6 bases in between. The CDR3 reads CASSQDRNNQPQHF. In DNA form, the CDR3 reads TGCGCCAGCAGCCAAGACAGGAACAATCAGCCCCAGCATTTT.

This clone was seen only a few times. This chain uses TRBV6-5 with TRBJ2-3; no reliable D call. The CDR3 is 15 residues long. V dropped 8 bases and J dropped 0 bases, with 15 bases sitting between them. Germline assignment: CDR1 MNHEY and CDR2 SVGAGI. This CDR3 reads CASSEMPSSTDTQYF. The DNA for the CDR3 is TGTGCCAGCTCGGAAATGCCCTCTAGCACAGATACGCAGTATTTT.

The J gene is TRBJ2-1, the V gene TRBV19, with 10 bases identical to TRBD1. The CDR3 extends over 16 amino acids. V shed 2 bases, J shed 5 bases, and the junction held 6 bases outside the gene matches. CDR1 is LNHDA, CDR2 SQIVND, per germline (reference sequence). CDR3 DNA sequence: TGTGCCAGTAGTATACCCGGACAGGGGGTTCACAATGAGCAGTTCTTC. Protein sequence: CASSIPGQGVHNEQFF.

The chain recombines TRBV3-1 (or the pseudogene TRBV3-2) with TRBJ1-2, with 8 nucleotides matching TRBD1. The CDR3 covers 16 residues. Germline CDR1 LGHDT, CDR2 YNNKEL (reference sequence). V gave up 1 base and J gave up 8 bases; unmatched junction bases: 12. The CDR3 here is CASSQGTGWAEAGYTF. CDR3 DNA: TGTGCCAGCAGCCAAGGGACAGGGTGGGCCGAGGCGGGCTACACCTTC.

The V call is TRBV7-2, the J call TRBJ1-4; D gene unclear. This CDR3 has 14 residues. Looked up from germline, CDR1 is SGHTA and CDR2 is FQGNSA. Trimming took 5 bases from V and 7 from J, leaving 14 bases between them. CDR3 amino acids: CASSHQSGSEKLFF. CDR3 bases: TGTGCCAGCAGCCACCAATCGGGGTCTGAAAAACTGTTTTTT.

The CDR3 nucleotides are TGTGCCAGCAGCTTGGATCTGGGGCAGCCCCAGCATTTT. Protein product: CASSLDLGQPQHF. This chain connects TRBV7-2 to TRBJ1-5, with no clear D. The CDR3 sequence is 13 residues long. Trimming shortened V by 3 bases and J by 7 bases, and 10 bases separated the two germline ends. Looked up from germline, CDR1 is SGHTA and CDR2 is FQGNSA.

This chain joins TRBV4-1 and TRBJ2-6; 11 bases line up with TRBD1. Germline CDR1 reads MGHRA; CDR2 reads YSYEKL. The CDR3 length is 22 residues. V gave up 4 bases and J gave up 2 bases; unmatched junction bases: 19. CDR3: CASSLEPPDRGPASPGANVLTF. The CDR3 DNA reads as TGCGCCAGCAGCCTCGAGCCGCCGGACAGGGGGCCTGCCTCCCCTGGGGCCAACGTCCTGACTTTC.

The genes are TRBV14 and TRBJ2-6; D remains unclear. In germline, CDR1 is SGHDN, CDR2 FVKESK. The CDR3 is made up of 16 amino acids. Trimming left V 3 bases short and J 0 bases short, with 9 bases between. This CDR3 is CASSQMLSSGANVLTF. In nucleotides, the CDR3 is TGTGCCAGCAGCCAGATGTTAAGCTCTGGGGCCAACGTCCTGACTTTC.

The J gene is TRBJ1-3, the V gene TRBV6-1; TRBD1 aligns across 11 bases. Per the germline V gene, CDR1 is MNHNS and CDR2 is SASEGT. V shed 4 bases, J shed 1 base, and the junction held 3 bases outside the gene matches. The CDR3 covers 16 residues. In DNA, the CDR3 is TGTGCCAGCAGTGCCGGGACAGGGGGTTCTGGAAACACCATATATTTT. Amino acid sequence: CASSAGTGGSGNTIYF.

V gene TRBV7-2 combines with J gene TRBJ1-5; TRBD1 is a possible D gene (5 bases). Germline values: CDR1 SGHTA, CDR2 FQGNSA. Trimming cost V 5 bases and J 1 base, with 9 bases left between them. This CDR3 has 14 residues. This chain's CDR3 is CASSEYRSNQPQHF. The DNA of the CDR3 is TGTGCCAGCAGCGAATACAGGAGCAATCAGCCCCAGCATTTT.

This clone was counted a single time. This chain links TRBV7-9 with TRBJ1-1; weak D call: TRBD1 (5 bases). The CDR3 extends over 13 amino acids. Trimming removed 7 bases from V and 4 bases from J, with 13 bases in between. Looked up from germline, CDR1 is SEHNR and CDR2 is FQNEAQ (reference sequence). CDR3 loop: CASISQGGTEAFF. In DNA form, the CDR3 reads TGTGCCAGCATATCTCAGGGCGGCACTGAAGCTTTCTTT. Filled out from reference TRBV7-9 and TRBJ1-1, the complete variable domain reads DTGVSQNPRHKITKRGQNVTFRCDPISEHNRLYWYRQTLGQGPEFLTYFQNEAQLEKSRLLSDRFSAERPKGSFSTLEIQRTEQGDSAMYLCASISQGGTEAFFGQGTRLTVV.

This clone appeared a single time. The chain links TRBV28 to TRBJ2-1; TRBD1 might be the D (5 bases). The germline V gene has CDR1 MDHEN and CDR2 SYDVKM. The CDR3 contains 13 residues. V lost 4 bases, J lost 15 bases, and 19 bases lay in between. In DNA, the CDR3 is TGTGCCAGCAGTTCGGACATGACAATCTTGGCGTTCTTC. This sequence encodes CASSSDMTILAFF.

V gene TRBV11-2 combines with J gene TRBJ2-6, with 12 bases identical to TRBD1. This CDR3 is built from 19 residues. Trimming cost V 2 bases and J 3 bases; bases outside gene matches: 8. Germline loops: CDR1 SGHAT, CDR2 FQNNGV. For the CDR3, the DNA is TGTGCCAGCAGCTTAATAGTGGGACAGGGGGCGCTTGGGGCCAACGTCCTGACTTTC. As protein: CASSLIVGQGALGANVLTF.

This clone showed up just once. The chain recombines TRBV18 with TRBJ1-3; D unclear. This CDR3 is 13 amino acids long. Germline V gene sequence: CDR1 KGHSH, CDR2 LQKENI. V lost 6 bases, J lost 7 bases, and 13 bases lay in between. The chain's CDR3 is CASSLAAGNTIYF. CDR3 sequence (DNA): TGTGCCAGCTCCCTTGCTGCCGGGAACACCATATATTTT.

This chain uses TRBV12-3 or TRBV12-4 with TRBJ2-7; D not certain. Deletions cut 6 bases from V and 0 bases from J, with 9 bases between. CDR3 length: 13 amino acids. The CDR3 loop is CASRTTTSYEQYF. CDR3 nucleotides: TGTGCCAGCAGAACGACAACCTCCTACGAGCAGTACTTC.

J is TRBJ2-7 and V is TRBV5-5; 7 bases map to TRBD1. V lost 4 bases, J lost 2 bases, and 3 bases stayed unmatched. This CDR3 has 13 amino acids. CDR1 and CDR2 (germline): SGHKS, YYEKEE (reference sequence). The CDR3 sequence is CASSRTGAYEQYF. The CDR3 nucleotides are TGTGCCAGCAGCCGGACAGGTGCCTACGAGCAGTACTTC.

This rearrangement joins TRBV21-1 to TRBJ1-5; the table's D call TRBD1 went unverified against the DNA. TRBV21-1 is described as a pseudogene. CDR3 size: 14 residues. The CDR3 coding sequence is TGTGCCAGCAGTCACACAGGAGAAAATCAGCCCCAGCATTTT. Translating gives CASSHTGENQPQHF.